Listed here are 13 T cell receptor beta chains from one sample, sequenced in a study of blood T cell repertoires in COVID-19. Measured with immunoSEQ multiplex PCR; TCRdb has only the in-frame clones, and not every one. The sample shows about 380,000 clones, 70% to 90% of them seen only once. Material: PBMCs or T cells enriched from blood (not recorded which). These TCRs come from a woman under 30 who had recovered from COVID-19.

The chain carries TRBV30 and TRBJ1-1, with 7 positions matching TRBD1. CDR1 is GTSNPN, CDR2 SVGIG, per germline (reference sequence). This CDR3 comprises 15 residues. The junction had 10 bases not matched to a gene; V was cut back by 2 bases and J by 4 bases. CDR3 bases: TGTGCCTGGAGTCCTCCGTGGACAGGCGGCACTGAAGCTTTCTTT. Translating gives CAWSPPWTGGTEAFF. The variable domain in full, completed from reference TRBV30 and TRBJ1-1, reads SQTIHQWPATLVQPVGSPLSLECTVEGTSNPNLYWYRQAAGRGLQLLFYSVGIGQISSEVPQNLSASRPQDRQFILSSKKLLLSDSGFYLCAWSPPWTGGTEAFFGQGTRLTVV.

The chain is built from TRBV2 and TRBJ1-3; D call uncertain. From germline, CDR1 is SNHLY and CDR2 FYNNEI. V lost 4 bases to trimming and J lost 0 bases, with 7 bases between them. The CDR3 is made up of 14 amino acids. The DNA of the CDR3 is TGTGCCAGCAGTGTACAGCCCTCTGGAAACACCATATATTTT. It encodes CASSVQPSGNTIYF.

V and J are TRBV6-5 and TRBJ2-7; 8 nucleotides align to TRBD2. Germline V CDR1 and CDR2: MNHEY, SVGAGI. This CDR3 has 11 residues. The V segment lost 5 bases and the J segment 7 bases; nucleotides outside the gene matches: 1. Here the CDR3 DNA reads TGTGCCAGCAGTCGGGGGGGGGAGCAGTACTTC. Amino acids: CASSRGGEQYF.

CDR3 residues: CASSQSGVDNEQFF. CDR3 in DNA: TGTGCCAGCTCTCAGAGCGGGGTAGACAATGAGCAGTTCTTC. The chain carries TRBV7-6 and TRBJ2-1, with 7 bases that match TRBD2. Germline V lookup: CDR1 SGHVS, CDR2 FNYEAQ. CDR3 length: 14 residues. V shed 8 bases, J shed 5 bases, and the junction held 9 bases outside the gene matches.

V gene TRBV6-5 combines with J gene TRBJ1-2, with 9 bases identical to TRBD1. The CDR3 has 13 amino acids. Losses at the gene ends were 8 bases for V and 4 bases for J; bases not matched to a gene: 5. CDR1 is MNHEY, CDR2 SVGAGI, per germline. The CDR3 loop is CASWTGVGYGYTF. The DNA of the CDR3 is TGTGCCAGCTGGACAGGGGTCGGCTATGGCTACACCTTC.

This chain links TRBV28 with TRBJ1-5; possible D gene TRBD1, 5 bases. CDR3 length: 13 residues. The V gene's germline CDR1 is MDHEN and CDR2 SYDVKM. V dropped 9 bases and J dropped 0 bases, with 9 bases sitting between them. The CDR3 DNA reads as TGTGCCAGTCAGGGTTATAGCAATCAGCCCCAGCATTTT. The encoded protein is CASQGYSNQPQHF.

V and J are TRBV27 and TRBJ2-7; possibly TRBD2 for D (6 bases). Looked up from germline, CDR1 is MNHEY and CDR2 is SMNVEV (reference sequence). V was clipped by 3 bases and J by 2 bases, with 14 bases between them. The length of the CDR3 is 15 residues. CDR3 region: CASSLDVGTPYEQYF. The DNA for the CDR3 is TGTGCCAGCAGTTTGGACGTGGGGACTCCCTACGAGCAGTACTTC.

The chain recombines TRBV7-6 with TRBJ2-1, with TRBD1 identical over 11 bases. Looked up from germline, CDR1 is SGHVS and CDR2 is FNYEAQ. The CDR3 contains 15 residues. The V and J ends lost 4 bases and 9 bases, in that order; junction bases with no gene match: 8. CDR3 in amino acids: CASSSGQGAEIEQFF. DNA for the CDR3: TGTGCCAGCAGCTCCGGACAGGGGGCAGAGATTGAGCAGTTCTTC.

There are a few counts of this clone. The chain links TRBV19 to TRBJ1-5, with D hard to call. Trimming shortened V by 5 bases and J by 4 bases, and 6 bases separated the two germline ends. This CDR3 comprises 12 residues. Germline CDR1 is LNHDA and CDR2 is SQIVND (reference sequence). Written as DNA, the CDR3 is TGTGCCAGTAGTGTAAAAAATCAGCCCCAGCATTTT. Protein sequence: CASSVKNQPQHF. Combining the CDR3 with reference TRBV19 and TRBJ1-5 gives the whole variable domain DGGITQSPKYLFRKEGQNVTLSCEQNLNHDAMYWYRQDPGQGLRLIYYSQIVNDFQKGDIAEGYSVSREKKESFPLTVTSAQKNPTAFYLCASSVKNQPQHFGDGTRLSIL.

This clone was seen a handful of times. The chain links TRBV27 to TRBJ1-6; the D is unclear. Between the trimmed V and J ends, which lost 3 bases and 5 bases, there was a span of 11 bases. The CDR3 sequence is 15 residues long. Germline CDR1 and CDR2: MNHEY and SMNVEV (reference sequence). The CDR3 reads CASSFSGMDNSPLHF. CDR3 DNA sequence: TGTGCCAGCAGTTTTTCGGGGATGGATAATTCACCCCTCCACTTT.

A single count supports this clone. V gene TRBV4-2 combines with J gene TRBJ2-7, with 7 positions matching TRBD1. The CDR3 consists of 13 residues. V shed 0 bases, J shed 7 bases, and the junction held 3 bases outside the gene matches. Germline loops: CDR1 LGHNA, CDR2 YNFKEQ. This CDR3 reads CASSQEEDREQYF. DNA for the CDR3: TGTGCCAGCAGCCAAGAAGAGGACAGGGAGCAGTACTTC.

This clone has only one observation. Other DNA sequences from this sample encode an identical CDR3 as well. DNA of the CDR3: TGTGCCAGCAGTTTTTCGGGGGACAATCAGCCCCAGCATTTT. As protein: CASSFSGDNQPQHF. The chain is built from TRBV27 and TRBJ1-5; a possible D gene is TRBD1 (5 bases). V was pared by 3 bases and J by 3 bases, with 9 bases between. CDR1 is MNHEY and CDR2 is SMNVEV in the germline V gene (reference sequence). The CDR3 covers 14 residues.

This clone was recorded a few times. This chain uses TRBV30 with TRBJ1-1, with D uncertain. Germline assignment: CDR1 GTSNPN and CDR2 SVGIG (reference sequence). The CDR3 is 17 residues long. V was pared by 0 bases and J by 5 bases, with 22 bases between. DNA of the CDR3: TGTGCCTGGAGTGTACGAAAGGGCAATGGGCGAGGGACTGAAGCTTTCTTT. It codes for CAWSVRKGNGRGTEAFF.